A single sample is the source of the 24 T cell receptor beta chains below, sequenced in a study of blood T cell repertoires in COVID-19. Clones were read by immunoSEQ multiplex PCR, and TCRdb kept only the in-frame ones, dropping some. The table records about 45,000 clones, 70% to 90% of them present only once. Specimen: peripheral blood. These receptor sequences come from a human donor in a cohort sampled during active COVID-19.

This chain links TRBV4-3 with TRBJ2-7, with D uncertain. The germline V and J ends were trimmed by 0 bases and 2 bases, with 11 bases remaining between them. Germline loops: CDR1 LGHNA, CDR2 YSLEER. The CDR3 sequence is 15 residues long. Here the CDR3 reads CASSQDQDPTYEQYF. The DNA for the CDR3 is TGCGCCAGCAGCCAAGACCAGGATCCTACCTACGAGCAGTACTTC.

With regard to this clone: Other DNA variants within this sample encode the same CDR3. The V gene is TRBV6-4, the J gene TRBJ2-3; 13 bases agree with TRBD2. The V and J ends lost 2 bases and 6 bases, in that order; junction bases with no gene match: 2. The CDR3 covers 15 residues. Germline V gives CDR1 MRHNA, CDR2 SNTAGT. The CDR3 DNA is TGTGCCAGCAGTGACACTAGCGGGGGGGCGGATACGCAGTATTTT. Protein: CASSDTSGGADTQYF.

CDR3 nucleotides: TGTGCCAGCAGCTTAGGGGCGGGGGTGGCTAATGAGCAGTTCTTC. Translated: CASSLGAGVANEQFF. The chain combines TRBV13 with TRBJ2-1, with 7 bases aligning to TRBD2. The CDR3 runs 15 residues. Germline V gene data show CDR1 as PRHDT and CDR2 as FYEKMQ (reference sequence). Losses at the gene ends were 0 bases for V and 7 bases for J; bases not matched to a gene: 6.

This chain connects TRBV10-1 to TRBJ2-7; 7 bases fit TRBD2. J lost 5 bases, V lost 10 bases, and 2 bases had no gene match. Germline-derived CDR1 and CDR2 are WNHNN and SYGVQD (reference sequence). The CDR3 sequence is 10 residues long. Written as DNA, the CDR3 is TGCGCCACTCGGGGGGACGAGCAGTACTTC. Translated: CATRGDEQYF.

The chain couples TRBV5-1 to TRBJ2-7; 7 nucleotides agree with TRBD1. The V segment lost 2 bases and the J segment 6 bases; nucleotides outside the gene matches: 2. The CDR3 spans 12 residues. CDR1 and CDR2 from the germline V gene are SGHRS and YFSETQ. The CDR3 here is CASSLTGAEQYF. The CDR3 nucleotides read TGCGCCAGCAGCTTAACAGGGGCCGAGCAGTACTTC.

CDR3 nucleotides: TGTGCCAGCAGCCCCCGCGGGGTCTACGAGCAGTACTTC. It is translated as CASSPRGVYEQYF. V gene TRBV9 combines with J gene TRBJ2-7, with D perhaps TRBD2 (6 bases). Germline V lookup: CDR1 SGDLS, CDR2 YYNGEE. With 4 bases removed from V and 3 bases from J, the gap between germline ends came to 11 bases. This CDR3 comprises 13 residues.

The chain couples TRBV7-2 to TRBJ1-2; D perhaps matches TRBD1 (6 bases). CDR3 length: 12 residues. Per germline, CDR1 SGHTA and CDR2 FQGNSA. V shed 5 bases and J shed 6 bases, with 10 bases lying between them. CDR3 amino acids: CASSEGDDGYTF. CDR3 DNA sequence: TGTGCCAGCAGCGAGGGGGACGATGGCTACACCTTC.

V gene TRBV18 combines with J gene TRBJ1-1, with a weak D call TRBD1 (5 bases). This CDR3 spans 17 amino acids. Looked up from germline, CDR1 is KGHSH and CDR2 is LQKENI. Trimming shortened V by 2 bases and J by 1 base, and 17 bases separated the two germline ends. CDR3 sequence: CASSPTRDGARNTEAFF. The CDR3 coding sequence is TGTGCCAGCTCACCAACCCGAGATGGGGCGAGGAACACTGAAGCTTTCTTT.

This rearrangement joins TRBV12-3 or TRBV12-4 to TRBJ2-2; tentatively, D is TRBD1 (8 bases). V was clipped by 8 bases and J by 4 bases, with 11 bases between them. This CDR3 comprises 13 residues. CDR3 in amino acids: CASYRGGTGELFF. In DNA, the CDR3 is TGTGCCAGCTACAGGGGGGGCACCGGGGAGCTGTTTTTT.

The DNA for the CDR3 is TGTGCCTGGAGACCGCTGAGCTCCTACAATGAGCAGTTCTTC. As protein: CAWRPLSSYNEQFF. This chain links TRBV30 with TRBJ2-1; D gene ambiguous. The V and J ends lost 3 bases and 0 bases respectively, with 9 bases between them. Germline V gives CDR1 GTSNPN, CDR2 SVGIG (reference sequence). The CDR3 runs to 14 residues.

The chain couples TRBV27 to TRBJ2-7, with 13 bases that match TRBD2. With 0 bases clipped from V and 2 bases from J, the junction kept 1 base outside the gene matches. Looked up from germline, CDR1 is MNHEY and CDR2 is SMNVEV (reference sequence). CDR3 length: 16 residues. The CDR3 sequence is CASSLSGLAGTYEQYF. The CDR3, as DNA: TGTGCCAGCAGTTTATCGGGACTAGCGGGGACCTACGAGCAGTACTTC.

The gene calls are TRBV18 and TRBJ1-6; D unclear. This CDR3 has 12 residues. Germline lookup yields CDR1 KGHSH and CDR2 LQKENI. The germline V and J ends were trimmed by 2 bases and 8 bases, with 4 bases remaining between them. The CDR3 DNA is TGTGCCAGCTCACCAGGAGATTCACCCCTCCACTTT. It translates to CASSPGDSPLHF.

The CDR3 here is CSVAQGTNSPLHF. The CDR3 coding sequence is TGCAGCGTTGCTCAGGGAACGAATTCACCCCTCCACTTT. The J gene is TRBJ1-6, the V gene TRBV29-1; perhaps TRBD1 as D (5 bases). CDR1 and CDR2 from the germline V gene are SQVTM and ANQGSEA. CDR3 length: 13 residues. V lost 4 bases and J 7 bases, leaving 11 bases between the germline ends.

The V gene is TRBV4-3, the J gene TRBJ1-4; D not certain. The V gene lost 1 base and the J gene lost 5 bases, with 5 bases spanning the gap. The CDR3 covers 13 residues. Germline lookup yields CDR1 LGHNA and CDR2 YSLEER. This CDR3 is CASSQARNEKLFF. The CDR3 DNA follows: TGCGCCAGCAGCCAAGCACGGAATGAAAAACTGTTTTTT.

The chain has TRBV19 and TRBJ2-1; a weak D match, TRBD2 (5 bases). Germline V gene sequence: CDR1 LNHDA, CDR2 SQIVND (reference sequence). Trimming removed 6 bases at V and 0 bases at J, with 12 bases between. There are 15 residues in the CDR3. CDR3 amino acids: CASSWETVSYNEQFF. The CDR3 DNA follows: TGTGCCAGTAGCTGGGAGACGGTCTCCTACAATGAGCAGTTCTTC. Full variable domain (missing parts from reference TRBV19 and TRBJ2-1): DGGITQSPKYLFRKEGQNVTLSCEQNLNHDAMYWYRQDPGQGLRLIYYSQIVNDFQKGDIAEGYSVSREKKESFPLTVTSAQKNPTAFYLCASSWETVSYNEQFFGPGTRLTVL.

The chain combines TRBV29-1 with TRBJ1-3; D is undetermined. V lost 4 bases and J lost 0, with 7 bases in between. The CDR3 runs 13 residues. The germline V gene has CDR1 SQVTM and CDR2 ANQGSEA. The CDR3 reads CSVVADSGNTIYF. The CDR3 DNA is TGCAGCGTTGTAGCTGACTCTGGAAACACCATATATTTT.

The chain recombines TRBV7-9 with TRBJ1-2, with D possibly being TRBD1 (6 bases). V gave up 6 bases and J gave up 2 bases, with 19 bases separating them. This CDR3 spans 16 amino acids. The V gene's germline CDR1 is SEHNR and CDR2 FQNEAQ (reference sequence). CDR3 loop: CASRGVGGQRNYGYTF. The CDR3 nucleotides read TGTGCCAGCAGGGGGGTCGGTGGACAGAGGAACTATGGCTACACCTTC. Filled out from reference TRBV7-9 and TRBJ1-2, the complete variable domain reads DTGVSQNPRHKITKRGQNVTFRCDPISEHNRLYWYRQTLGQGPEFLTYFQNEAQLEKSRLLSDRFSAERPKGSFSTLEIQRTEQGDSAMYLCASRGVGGQRNYGYTFGSGTRLTVV.

The CDR3 DNA reads TGTGCCAGCAGCCCAGGGGTTGGGAATCAGCCCCAGCATTTT. Protein: CASSPGVGNQPQHF. This rearrangement joins TRBV9 to TRBJ1-5; the D gene is possibly TRBD1 (6 bases). The V and J ends lost 4 bases and 4 bases respectively, with 12 bases between them. The germline V gene has CDR1 SGDLS and CDR2 YYNGEE. There are 14 residues in the CDR3.

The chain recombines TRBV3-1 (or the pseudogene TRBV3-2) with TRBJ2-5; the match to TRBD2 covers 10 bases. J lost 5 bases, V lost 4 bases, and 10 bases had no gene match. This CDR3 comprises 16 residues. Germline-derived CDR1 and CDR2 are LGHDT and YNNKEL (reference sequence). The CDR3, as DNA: TGTGCCAGCAGCCTAGCGGGGGGCCCCGGGGGGGAGACCCAGTACTTC. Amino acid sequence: CASSLAGGPGGETQYF.

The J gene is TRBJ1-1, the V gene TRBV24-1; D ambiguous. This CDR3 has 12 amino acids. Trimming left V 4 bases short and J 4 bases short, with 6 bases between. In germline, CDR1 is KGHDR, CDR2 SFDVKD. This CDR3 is CATSEAGTEAFF. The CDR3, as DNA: TGTGCCACCAGTGAAGCGGGCACTGAAGCTTTCTTT.

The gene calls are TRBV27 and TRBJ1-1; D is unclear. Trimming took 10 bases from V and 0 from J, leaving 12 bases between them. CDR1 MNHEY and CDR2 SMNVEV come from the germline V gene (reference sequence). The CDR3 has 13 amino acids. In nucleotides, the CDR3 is TGTGCCACCAAGGACGGGATGAACACTGAAGCTTTCTTT. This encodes CATKDGMNTEAFF.

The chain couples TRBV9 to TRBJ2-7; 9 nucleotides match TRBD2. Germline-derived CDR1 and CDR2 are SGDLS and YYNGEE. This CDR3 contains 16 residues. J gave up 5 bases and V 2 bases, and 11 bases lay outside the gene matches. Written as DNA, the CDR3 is TGTGCCAGCAGCGTGTGGGCGGGAGGGGGGAACGACGAGCAGTACTTC. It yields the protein CASSVWAGGGNDEQYF.

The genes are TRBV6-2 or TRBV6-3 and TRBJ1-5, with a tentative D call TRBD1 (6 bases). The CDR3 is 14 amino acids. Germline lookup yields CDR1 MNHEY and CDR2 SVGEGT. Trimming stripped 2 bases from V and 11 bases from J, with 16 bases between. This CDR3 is CASSYSSGTLSQHF. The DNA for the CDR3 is TGTGCCAGCAGTTACAGTTCCGGGACACTTTCCCAGCATTTT.

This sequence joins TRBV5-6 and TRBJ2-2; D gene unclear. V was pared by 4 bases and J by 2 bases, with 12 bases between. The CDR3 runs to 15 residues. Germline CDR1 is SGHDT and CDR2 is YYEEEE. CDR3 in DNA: TGTGCCAGCAGCCTGATAAACTTTAACACCGGGGAGCTGTTTTTT. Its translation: CASSLINFNTGELFF. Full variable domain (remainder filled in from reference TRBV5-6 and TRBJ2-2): DAGVTQSPTHLIKTRGQQVTLRCSPKSGHDTVSWYQQALGQGPQFIFQYYEEEERQRGNFPDRFSGHQFPNYSSELNVNALLLGDSALYLCASSLINFNTGELFFGEGSRLTVL.